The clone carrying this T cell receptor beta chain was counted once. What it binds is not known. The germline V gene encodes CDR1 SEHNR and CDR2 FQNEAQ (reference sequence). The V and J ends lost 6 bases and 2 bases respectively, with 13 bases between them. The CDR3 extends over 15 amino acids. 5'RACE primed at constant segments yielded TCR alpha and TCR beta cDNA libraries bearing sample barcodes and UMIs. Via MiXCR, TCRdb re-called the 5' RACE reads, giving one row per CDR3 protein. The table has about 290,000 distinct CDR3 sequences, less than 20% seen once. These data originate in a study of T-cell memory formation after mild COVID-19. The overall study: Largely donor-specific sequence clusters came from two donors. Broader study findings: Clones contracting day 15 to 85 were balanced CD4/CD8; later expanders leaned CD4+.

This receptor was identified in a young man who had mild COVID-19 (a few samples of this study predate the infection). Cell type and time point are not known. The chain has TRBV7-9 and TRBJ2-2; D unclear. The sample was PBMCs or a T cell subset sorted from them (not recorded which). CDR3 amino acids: CASRPDPRNTGELFF. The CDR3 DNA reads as TGTGCCAGCAGGCCCGATCCACGAAACACCGGGGAGCTGTTTTTT.